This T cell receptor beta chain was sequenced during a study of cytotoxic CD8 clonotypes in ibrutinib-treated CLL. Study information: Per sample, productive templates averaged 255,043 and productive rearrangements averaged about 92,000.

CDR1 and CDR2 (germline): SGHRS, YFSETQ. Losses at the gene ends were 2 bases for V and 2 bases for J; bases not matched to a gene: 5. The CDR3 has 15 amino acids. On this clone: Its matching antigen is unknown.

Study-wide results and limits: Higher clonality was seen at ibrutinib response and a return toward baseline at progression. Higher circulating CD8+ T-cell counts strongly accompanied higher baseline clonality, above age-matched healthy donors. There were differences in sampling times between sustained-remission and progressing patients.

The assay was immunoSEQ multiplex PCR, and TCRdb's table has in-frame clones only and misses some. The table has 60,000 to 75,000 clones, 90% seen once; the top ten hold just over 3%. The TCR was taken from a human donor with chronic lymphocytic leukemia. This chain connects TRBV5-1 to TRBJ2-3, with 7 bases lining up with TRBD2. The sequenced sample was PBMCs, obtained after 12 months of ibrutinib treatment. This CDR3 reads CASSFASGTTDTQYF. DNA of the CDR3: TGCGCCAGCAGCTTCGCAAGCGGGACCACAGATACGCAGTATTTT.